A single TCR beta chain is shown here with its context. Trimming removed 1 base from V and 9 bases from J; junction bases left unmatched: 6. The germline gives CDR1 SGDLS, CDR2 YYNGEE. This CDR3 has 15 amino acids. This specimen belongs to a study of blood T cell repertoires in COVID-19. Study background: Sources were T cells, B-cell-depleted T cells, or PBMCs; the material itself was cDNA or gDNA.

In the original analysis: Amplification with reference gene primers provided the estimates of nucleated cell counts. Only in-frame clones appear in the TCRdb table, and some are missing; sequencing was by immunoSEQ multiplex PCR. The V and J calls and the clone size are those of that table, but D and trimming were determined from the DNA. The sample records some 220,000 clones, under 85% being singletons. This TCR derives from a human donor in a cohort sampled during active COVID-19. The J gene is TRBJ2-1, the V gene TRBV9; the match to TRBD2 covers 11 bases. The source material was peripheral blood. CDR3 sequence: CASSVQLAGGSEQFF. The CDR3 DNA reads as TGTGCCAGCAGCGTACAGCTAGCGGGAGGTAGTGAGCAGTTCTTC.